A single sample is the source of the 5 T cell receptor beta chains below, sequenced in a study of response to subunit inactivated influenza vaccine. TCRdb recomputed calls from the RT-PCR reads with MiXCR, one row per CDR3 protein. In the table there are roughly 570,000 distinct CDR3 sequences, roughly 13% of which are singletons. This sample comprised PBMCs from blood, obtained 45 days after vaccination. All receptors derive from a man over 45 who received an inactivated influenza vaccine.

This clonotype was observed many times. This chain links TRBV20-1 with TRBJ2-2; no clear D gene. Germline lookup yields CDR1 DFQATT and CDR2 SNEGSKA (reference sequence). V was trimmed by 3 bases and J by 1 base, leaving 9 bases between them. This CDR3 spans 14 amino acids. This CDR3 reads CSARPTRNTGELFF. The DNA for the CDR3 is TGCAGTGCTAGGCCCACACGGAACACCGGGGAGCTGTTTTTT.

This clonotype was seen more than once but under ten times. The gene calls are TRBV7-9 and TRBJ2-7; no clear D. This CDR3 region has 12 residues. Germline CDR1 SEHNR, CDR2 FQNEAQ (reference sequence). V was shortened by 5 bases and J by 5 bases, with 10 bases between the two germline ends. CDR3: CASSQRKDEQYF. In DNA, the CDR3 is TGTGCCAGCAGCCAGCGAAAGGACGAGCAGTACTTC. Variable domain in full (rest from reference TRBV7-9 and TRBJ2-7): DTGVSQNPRHKITKRGQNVTFRCDPISEHNRLYWYRQTLGQGPEFLTYFQNEAQLEKSRLLSDRFSAERPKGSFSTLEIQRTEQGDSAMYLCASSQRKDEQYFGPGTRLTVT.

This clonotype was detected ten times or more. The chain joins TRBV12-3 or TRBV12-4 to TRBJ1-2; 7 nucleotides match TRBD1. This CDR3 comprises 14 residues. The junction had 9 bases not matched to a gene; V was cut back by 4 bases and J by 7 bases. In DNA, the CDR3 is TGTGCCAGCAGTTCAGTGGTGAGGGGGCTTGGCTACACCTTC. Protein sequence: CASSSVVRGLGYTF.

The chain recombines TRBV5-5 with TRBJ1-1, with 8 bases fitting TRBD1. The germline V gene encodes CDR1 SGHKS and CDR2 YYEKEE (reference sequence). This CDR3 has 14 amino acids. After removal of 4 bases from V and 1 base from J, the junction contained 3 bases not matched to a gene. The CDR3 nucleotides read TGTGCCAGCAGCAACGGACAGGGGAACACTGAAGCTTTCTTT. It is translated as CASSNGQGNTEAFF.

The table lists this clonotype with many counts. The chain couples TRBV5-1 to TRBJ2-5; a weak D match, TRBD1 (7 bases). The V end lost 6 bases, the J end lost 0 bases, and 15 bases lay between the germline ends. CDR1 and CDR2 from the germline V gene are SGHRS and YFSETQ. The CDR3 contains 15 residues. CDR3 loop: CASTSGGPYQETQYF. The CDR3 DNA follows: TGCGCCAGCACTTCAGGGGGGCCGTACCAAGAGACCCAGTACTTC.